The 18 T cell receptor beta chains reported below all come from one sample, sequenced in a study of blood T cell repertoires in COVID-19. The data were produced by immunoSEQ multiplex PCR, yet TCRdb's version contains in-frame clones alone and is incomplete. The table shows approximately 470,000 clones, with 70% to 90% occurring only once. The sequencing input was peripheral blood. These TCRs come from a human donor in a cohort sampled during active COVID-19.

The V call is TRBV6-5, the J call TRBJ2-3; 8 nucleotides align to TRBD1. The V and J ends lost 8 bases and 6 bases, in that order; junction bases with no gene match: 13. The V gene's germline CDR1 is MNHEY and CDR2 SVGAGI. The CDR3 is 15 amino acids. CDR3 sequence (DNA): TGTGCCAGCCAACGGCAGGGGGCTGGCCCCGATACGCAGTATTTT. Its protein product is CASQRQGAGPDTQYF.

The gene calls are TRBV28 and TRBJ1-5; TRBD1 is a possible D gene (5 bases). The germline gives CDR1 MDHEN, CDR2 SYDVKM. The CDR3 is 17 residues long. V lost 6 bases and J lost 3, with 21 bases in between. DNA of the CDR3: TGTGCCAGCAGGCTTCCGGGGACTCTTAGGGACAATCAGCCCCAGCATTTT. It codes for CASRLPGTLRDNQPQHF.

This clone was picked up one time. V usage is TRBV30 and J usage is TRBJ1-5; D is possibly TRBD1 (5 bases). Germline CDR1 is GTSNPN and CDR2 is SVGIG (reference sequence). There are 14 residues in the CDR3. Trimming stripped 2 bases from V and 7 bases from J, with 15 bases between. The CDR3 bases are TGTGCCTGGAGTCATGGACAATACGGGCAGCCCCAGCATTTT. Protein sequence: CAWSHGQYGQPQHF.

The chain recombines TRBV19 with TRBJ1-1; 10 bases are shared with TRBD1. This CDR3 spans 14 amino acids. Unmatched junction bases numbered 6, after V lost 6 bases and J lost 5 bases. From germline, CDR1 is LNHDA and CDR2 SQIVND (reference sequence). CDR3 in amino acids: CASRARQGATEAFF. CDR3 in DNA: TGTGCCAGTAGGGCCAGACAGGGGGCTACTGAAGCTTTCTTT.

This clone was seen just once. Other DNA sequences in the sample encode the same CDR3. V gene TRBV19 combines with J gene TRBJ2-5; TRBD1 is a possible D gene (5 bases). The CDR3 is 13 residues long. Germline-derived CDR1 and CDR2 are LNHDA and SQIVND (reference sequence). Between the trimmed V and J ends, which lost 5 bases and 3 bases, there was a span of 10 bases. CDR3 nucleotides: TGTGCCAGTAGTGCTGACAGAGAAGAGACCCAGTACTTC. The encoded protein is CASSADREETQYF.

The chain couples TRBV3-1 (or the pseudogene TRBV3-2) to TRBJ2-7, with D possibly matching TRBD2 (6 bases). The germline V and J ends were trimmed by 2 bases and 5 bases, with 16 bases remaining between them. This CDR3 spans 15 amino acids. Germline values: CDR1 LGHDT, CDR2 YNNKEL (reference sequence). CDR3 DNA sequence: TGTGCCAGCAGCCAAACAAGGAGGGAGGAAAACGAGCAGTACTTC. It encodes CASSQTRREENEQYF.

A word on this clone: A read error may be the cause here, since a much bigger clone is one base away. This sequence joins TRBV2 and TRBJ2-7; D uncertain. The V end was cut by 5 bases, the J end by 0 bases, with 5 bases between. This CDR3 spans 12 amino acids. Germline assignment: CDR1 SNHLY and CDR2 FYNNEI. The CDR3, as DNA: TGTGCCAGCAGTACAAGCTCCTACGAGCAGTACTTC. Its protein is CASSTSSYEQYF.

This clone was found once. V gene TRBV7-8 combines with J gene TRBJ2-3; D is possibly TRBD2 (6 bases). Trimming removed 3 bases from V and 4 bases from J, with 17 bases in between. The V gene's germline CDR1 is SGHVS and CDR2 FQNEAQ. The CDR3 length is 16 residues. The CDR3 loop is CASSLGLSDVADTQYF. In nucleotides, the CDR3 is TGTGCCAGCAGCTTGGGACTTTCCGACGTCGCAGATACGCAGTATTTT.

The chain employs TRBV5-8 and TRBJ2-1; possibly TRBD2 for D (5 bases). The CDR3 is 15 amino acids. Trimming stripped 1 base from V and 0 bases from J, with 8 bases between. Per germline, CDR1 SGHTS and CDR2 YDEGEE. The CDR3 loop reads CASSLSGSSYNEQFF. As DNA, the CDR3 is TGTGCCAGCAGCTTGAGCGGCAGCTCCTACAATGAGCAGTTCTTC.

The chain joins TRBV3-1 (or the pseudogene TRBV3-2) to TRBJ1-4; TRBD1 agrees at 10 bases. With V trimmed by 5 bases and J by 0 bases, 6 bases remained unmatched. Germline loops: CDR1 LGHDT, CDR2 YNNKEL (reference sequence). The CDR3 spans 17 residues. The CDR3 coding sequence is TGTGCCAGCAGCAGGGACAGGGGCGGGACAACTAATGAAAAACTGTTTTTT. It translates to CASSRDRGGTTNEKLFF.

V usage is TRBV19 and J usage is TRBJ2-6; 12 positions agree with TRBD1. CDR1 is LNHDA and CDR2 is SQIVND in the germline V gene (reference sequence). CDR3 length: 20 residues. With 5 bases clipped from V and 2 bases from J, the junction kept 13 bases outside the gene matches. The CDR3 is CASSLGLGTGGRPGANVLTF. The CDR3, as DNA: TGTGCCAGTAGTCTTGGCCTCGGGACAGGGGGCCGCCCTGGGGCCAACGTCCTGACTTTC.

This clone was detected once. CDR3 amino acids: CASGLGTGSGTEAFF. The DNA of the CDR3 is TGTGCCAGCGGGCTAGGGACAGGGAGTGGCACTGAAGCTTTCTTT. The V gene is TRBV28, the J gene TRBJ1-1; 9 bases map to TRBD1. Trimming cost V 8 bases and J 4 bases; bases outside gene matches: 11. CDR3 length equals 15 residues. Germline V CDR1 and CDR2: MDHEN, SYDVKM.

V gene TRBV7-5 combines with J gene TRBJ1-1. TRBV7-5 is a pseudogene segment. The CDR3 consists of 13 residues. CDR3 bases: TGTGCCAGAAGCTCCGGGGGTTGCACTGAAGCTTTCTTT. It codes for CARSSGGCTEAFF.

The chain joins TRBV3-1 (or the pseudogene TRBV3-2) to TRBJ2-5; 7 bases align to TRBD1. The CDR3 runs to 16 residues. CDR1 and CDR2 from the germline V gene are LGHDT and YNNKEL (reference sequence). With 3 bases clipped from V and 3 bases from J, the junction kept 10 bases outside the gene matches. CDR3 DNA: TGTGCCAGCAGCCAGAGGGGGCTGATTGAGAAAGAGACCCAGTACTTC. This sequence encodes CASSQRGLIEKETQYF.

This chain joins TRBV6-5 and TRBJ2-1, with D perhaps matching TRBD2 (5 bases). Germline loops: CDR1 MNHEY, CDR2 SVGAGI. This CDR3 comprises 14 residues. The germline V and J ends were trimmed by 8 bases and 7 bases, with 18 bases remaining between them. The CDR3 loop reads CASVTRLTANEQFF. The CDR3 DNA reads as TGTGCCAGCGTAACTAGATTAACGGCAAATGAGCAGTTCTTC.

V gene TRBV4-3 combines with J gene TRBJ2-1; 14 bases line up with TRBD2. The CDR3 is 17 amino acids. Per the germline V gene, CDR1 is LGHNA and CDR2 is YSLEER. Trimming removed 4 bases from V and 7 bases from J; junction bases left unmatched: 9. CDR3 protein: CASSPSLGTSGSNEQFF. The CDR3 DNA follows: TGCGCCAGCAGCCCTTCTCTCGGGACTAGCGGGAGTAATGAGCAGTTCTTC.

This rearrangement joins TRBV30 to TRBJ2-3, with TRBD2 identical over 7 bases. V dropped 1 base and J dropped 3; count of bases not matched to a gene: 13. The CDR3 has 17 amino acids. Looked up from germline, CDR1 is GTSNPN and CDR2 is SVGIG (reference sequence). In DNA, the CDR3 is TGTGCCTGGAGTGGCAAGGAGGCGGGAGTCCCTACAGATACGCAGTATTTT. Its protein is CAWSGKEAGVPTDTQYF.

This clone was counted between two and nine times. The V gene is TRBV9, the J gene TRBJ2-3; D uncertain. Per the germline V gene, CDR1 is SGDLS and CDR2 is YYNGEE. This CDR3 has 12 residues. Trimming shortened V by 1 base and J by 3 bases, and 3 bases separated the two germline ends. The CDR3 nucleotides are TGTGCCAGCAGCGTAACTACAGATACGCAGTATTTT. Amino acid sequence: CASSVTTDTQYF.